The 5 T cell receptor beta chains reported below all come from one sample, sequenced in a study of T-cell memory formation after mild COVID-19. TCRdb re-called the 5' RACE reads through MiXCR, storing one row per CDR3 protein. The table records some 350,000 distinct CDR3 sequences, roughly 15% of them present only once. Material for sequencing was PBMCs or a T cell subset sorted from them (not recorded which). Receptors originate from a man younger than 35 who had mild COVID-19 (a few samples of this study predate the infection). Cell type and time point are not known.

The V gene is TRBV2, the J gene TRBJ1-2, with D unclear. V shed 6 bases and J shed 4 bases, with 6 bases lying between them. The CDR3 runs 11 residues. Germline CDR1 reads SNHLY; CDR2 reads FYNNEI. The CDR3: CASSQSYGYTF. CDR3 coding DNA: TGTGCCAGCAGCCAAAGCTATGGCTACACCTTC.

This clonotype was seen at least ten times. The chain carries TRBV10-3 and TRBJ2-3, with D possibly TRBD2 on 6 matching bases. Germline V CDR1 and CDR2: ENHRY, SYGVKD. CDR3 length: 13 residues. Between the trimmed V and J ends, which lost 6 bases and 3 bases, there was a span of 10 bases. The CDR3 region is CAISRTKTDTQYF. CDR3 bases: TGTGCCATCAGCCGGACTAAAACAGATACGCAGTATTTT.

The rearrangement uses TRBV19 and TRBJ1-5; no definite D call. Germline CDR1 is LNHDA and CDR2 is SQIVND (reference sequence). Deletions cut 4 bases from V and 2 bases from J, with 6 bases between. This CDR3 contains 13 residues. DNA of the CDR3: TGTGCCAGTAGTAGTATGGGCAATCAGCCCCAGCATTTT. It encodes CASSSMGNQPQHF.

The gene calls are TRBV9 and TRBJ2-5, with TRBD1 matching over 8 bases. The V gene's germline CDR1 is SGDLS and CDR2 YYNGEE. Trimming removed 3 bases from V and 2 bases from J; junction bases left unmatched: 3. This CDR3 contains 14 residues. DNA of the CDR3: TGTGCCAGCAGCGGGGGACAGGAACAAGAGACCCAGTACTTC. Its protein product is CASSGGQEQETQYF.

The V gene is TRBV19, the J gene TRBJ2-5; TRBD1 matches 7 bases. The length of the CDR3 is 15 residues. V dropped 7 bases and J dropped 5; count of bases not matched to a gene: 13. Germline V gene data show CDR1 as LNHDA and CDR2 as SQIVND (reference sequence). CDR3 sequence: CASTYTGTALETQYF. CDR3 in DNA: TGTGCCAGTACCTACACCGGGACAGCATTGGAGACCCAGTACTTC.